The table lists the clone carrying this T cell receptor (beta chain) with a few counts. The antigen is unknown. TCRdb called the 5' RACE reads again in MiXCR, with one record for every CDR3 protein. The table has around 500,000 distinct CDR3 sequences, about 20% seen once. This sample stems from a study of T-cell memory formation after mild COVID-19. Background on the study: TCR clusters were mostly confined to one donor each. Study-wide results and limits: Second-wave clones that peaked on day 37 lacked confirmed SARS-CoV-2 specificity. CD8+ contracting clones occupied EMRA, while CD4+ ones occupied mainly CM and EM.

Sequenced: PBMCs or a T cell subset sorted from them (not recorded which). This receptor was taken from an adult woman who had mild COVID-19 (a few samples of this study predate the infection). Cell type and time point are not known.

The CDR3 loop is CASSDDNGGTGELFF. CDR3 bases: TGTGCCAGCAGTGACGATAATGGGGGGACCGGGGAGCTGTTTTTT. The chain joins TRBV2 to TRBJ2-2, with TRBD2 as a possible D gene (6 bases). The germline gives CDR1 SNHLY, CDR2 FYNNEI. The V end was cut by 3 bases, the J end by 5 bases, with 13 bases between. The length of the CDR3 is 15 residues. The variable domain in full, with the rest retrieved from reference TRBV2 and TRBJ2-2, is EPEVTQTPSHQVTQMGQEVILRCVPISNHLYFYWYRQILGQKVEFLVSFYNNEISEKSEIFDDQFSVERPDGSNFTLKIRSTKLEDSAMYFCASSDDNGGTGELFFGEGSRLTVL.